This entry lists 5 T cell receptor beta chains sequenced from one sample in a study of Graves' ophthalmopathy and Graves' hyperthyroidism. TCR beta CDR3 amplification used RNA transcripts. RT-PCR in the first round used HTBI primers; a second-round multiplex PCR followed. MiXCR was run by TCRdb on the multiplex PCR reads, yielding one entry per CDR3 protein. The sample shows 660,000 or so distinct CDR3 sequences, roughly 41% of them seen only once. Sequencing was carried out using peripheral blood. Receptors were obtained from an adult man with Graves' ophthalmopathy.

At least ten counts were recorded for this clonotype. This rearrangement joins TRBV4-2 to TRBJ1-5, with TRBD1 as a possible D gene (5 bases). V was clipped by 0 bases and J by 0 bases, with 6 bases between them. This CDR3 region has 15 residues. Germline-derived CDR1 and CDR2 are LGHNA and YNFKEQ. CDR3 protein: CASSQEQDSNQPQHF. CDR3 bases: TGTGCCAGCAGCCAAGAACAGGATAGCAATCAGCCCCAGCATTTT.

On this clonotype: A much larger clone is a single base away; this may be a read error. CDR3: CSVGWGAYGQYF. The CDR3 DNA reads as TGCAGCGTTGGGTGGGGGGCCTACGGGCAGTACTTC. The V call is TRBV29-1, the J call TRBJ2-7; perhaps D is TRBD1 or TRBD2 (6 bases each). Germline V gene lookup returns CDR1 SQVTM and CDR2 ANQGSEA. CDR3 length: 12 amino acids.

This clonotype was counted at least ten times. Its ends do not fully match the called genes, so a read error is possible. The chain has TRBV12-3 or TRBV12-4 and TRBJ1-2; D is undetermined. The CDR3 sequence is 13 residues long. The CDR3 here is CASSLDRYYGYTF. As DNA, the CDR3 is TGTGCCAGCAGCTTAGATCGATACTATGGCTACACCTTC.

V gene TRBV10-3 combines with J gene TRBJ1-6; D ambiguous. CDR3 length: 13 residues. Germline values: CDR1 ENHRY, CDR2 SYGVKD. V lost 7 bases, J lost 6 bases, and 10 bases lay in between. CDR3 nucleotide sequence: TGTGCCATCAACTCCGCCAGTAATTCACCCCTCCACTTT. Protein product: CAINSASNSPLHF.

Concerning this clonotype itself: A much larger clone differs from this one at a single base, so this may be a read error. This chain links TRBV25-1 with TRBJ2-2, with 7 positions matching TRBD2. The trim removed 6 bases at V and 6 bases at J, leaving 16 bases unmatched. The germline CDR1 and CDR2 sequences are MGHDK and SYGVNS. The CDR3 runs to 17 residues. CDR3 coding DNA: TGTGCCAGCAGAACCCTTATCGGGGGGAGGGACGCCGGGGAGCTGTTTTTT. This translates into CASRTLIGGRDAGELFF.